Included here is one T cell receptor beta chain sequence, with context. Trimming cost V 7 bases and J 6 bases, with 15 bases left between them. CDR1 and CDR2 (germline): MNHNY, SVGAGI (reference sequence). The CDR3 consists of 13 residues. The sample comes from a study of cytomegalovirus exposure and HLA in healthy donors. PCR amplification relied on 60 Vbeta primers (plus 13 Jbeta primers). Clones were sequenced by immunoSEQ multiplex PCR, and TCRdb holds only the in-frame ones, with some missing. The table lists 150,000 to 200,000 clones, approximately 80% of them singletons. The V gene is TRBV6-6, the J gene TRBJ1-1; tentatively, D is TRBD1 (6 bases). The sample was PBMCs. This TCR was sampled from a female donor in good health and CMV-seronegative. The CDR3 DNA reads TGTGCCAGCATTACCCCCAGGACAGCTGAAGCTTTCTTT. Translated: CASITPRTAEAFF.